This TCR beta chain came from a study of early T cells in non-severe SARS-CoV-2 infection. Study at large: Unsorted whole blood bulk RNA was sequenced, with unpaired chains. Whole-study findings and limits: Matching results from VDJdb favored anti-spike CD8 responses, leaving private and CD4 specificities undetected.

For this clonotype: Antigen: not known.

Unique molecular identifiers tagged individual cDNA molecules. TCRdb fed the 5' RACE reads into MiXCR, producing one record per CDR3 protein. The data contain some 48,000 distinct CDR3 sequences, over 3.5% of them singletons. Germline CDR1 reads SGHTA; CDR2 reads FQGNSA. The CDR3 contains 14 residues. Trimming took 6 bases from V and 4 from J, leaving 13 bases between them. The chain joins TRBV7-2 to TRBJ2-1; D is ambiguous. This clonotype was sampled from an adult who was a healthcare worker with PCR-confirmed SARS-CoV-2 infection or an uninfected control (not recorded which). Sequencing was performed on whole blood. CDR3 in amino acids: CASSSMLGYNEQFF. The DNA of the CDR3 is TGTGCCAGCAGTTCAATGCTGGGTTACAATGAGCAGTTCTTC.